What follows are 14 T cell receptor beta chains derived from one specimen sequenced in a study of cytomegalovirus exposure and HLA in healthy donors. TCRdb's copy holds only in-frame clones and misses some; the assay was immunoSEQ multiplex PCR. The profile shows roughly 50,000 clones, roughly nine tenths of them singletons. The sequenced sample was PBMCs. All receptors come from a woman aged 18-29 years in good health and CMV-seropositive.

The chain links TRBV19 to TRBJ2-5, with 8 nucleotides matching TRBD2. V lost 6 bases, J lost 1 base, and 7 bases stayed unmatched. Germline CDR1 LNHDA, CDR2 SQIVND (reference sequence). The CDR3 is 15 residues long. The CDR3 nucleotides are TGTGCCAGTAGGCAATCGGGACTAGGCCAAGAGACCCAGTACTTC. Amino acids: CASRQSGLGQETQYF.

The CDR3 region has the DNA TGCGCCAGCAGCTTACAGGGATGGGAGACCCAGTACTTC. It is translated as CASSLQGWETQYF. The V and J genes are TRBV5-1 and TRBJ2-5, with D maybe TRBD1 (6 bases). V was shortened by 2 bases and J by 5 bases, with 10 bases between the two germline ends. In germline, CDR1 is SGHRS, CDR2 YFSETQ. CDR3 size: 13 residues.

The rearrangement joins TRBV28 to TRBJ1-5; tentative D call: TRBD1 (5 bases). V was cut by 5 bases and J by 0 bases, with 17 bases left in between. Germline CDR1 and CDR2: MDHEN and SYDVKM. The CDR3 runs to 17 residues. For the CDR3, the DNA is TGTGCCAGCAGTAATGCAGGGAAACTCTATAGCAATCAGCCCCAGCATTTT. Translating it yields CASSNAGKLYSNQPQHF.

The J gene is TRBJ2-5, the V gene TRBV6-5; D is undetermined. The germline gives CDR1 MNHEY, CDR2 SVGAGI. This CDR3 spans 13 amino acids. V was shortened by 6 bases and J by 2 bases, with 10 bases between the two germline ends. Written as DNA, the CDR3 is TGTGCCAGCAGCACCGGGTTACAAGAGACCCAGTACTTC. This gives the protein CASSTGLQETQYF.

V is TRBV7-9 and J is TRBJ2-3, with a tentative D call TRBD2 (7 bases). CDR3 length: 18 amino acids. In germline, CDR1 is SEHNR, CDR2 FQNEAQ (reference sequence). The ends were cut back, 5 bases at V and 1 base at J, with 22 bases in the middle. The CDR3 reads CASSHPLAGALGTDTQYF. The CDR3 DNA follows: TGTGCCAGCAGCCATCCCCTGGCGGGGGCCCTTGGCACAGATACGCAGTATTTT.

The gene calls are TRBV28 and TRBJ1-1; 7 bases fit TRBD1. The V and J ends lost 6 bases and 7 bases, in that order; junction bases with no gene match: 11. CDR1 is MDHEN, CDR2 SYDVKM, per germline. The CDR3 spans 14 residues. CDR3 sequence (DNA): TGTGCCAGCAGCCGCGACAGGGTGGGTATTGAAGCTTTCTTT. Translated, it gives CASSRDRVGIEAFF.

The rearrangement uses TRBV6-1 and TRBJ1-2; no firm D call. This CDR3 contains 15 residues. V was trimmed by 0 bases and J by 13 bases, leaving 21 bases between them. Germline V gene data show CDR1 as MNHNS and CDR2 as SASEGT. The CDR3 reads CASSEALSANYGCTF. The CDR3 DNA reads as TGTGCCAGCAGTGAAGCGCTTTCAGCTAACTATGGGTGCACCTTC.

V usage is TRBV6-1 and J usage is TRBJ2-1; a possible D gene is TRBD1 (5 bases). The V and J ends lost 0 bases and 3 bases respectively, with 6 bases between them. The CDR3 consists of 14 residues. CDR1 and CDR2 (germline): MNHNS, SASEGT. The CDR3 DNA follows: TGTGCCAGCAGTGAAGCAGGGGACTACAATGAGCAGTTCTTC. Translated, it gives CASSEAGDYNEQFF.

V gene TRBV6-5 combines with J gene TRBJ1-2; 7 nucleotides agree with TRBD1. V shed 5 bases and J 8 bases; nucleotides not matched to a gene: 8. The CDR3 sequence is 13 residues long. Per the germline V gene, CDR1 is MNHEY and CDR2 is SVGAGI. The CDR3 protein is CASSRRDRGGYTF. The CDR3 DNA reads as TGTGCCAGCAGTCGCCGGGACAGAGGCGGCTACACCTTC.

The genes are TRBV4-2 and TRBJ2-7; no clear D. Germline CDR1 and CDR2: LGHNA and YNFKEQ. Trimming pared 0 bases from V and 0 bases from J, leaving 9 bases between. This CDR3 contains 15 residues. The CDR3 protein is CASSQDIESSYEQYF. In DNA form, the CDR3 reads TGTGCCAGCAGCCAAGATATCGAGAGCTCCTACGAGCAGTACTTC.

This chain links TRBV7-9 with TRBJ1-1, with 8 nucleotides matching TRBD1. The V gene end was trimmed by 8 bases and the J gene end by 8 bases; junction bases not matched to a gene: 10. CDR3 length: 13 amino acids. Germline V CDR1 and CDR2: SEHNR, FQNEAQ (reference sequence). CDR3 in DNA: TGTGCCAGCGGTTCTACAGGGGGGGAGGAAGCTTTCTTT. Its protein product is CASGSTGGEEAFF.

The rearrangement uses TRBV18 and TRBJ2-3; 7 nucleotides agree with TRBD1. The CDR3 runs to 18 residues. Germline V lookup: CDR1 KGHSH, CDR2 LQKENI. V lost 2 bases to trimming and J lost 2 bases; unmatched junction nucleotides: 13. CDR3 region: CASSPATLTGLFTDTQYF. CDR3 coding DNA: TGTGCCAGCTCACCAGCCACCCTGACAGGGTTGTTCACAGATACGCAGTATTTT.

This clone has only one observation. The CDR3 coding sequence is TGTGCCAGCAGCAGAGTGCGGAATTCACCCCTCCACTTT. It is translated as CASSRVRNSPLHF. The chain uses TRBV27 and TRBJ1-6; unclear D gene. V lost 6 bases, J lost 7 bases, and 10 bases lay in between. This CDR3 comprises 13 residues. Germline loops: CDR1 MNHEY, CDR2 SMNVEV (reference sequence).

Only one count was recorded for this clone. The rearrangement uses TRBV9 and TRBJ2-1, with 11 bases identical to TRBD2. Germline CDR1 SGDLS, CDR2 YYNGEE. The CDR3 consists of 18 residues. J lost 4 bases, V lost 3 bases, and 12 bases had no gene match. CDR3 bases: TGTGCCAGCAGCGCCCCAACGGGGACTAGCGGTTCTTACAATGAGCAGTTCTTC. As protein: CASSAPTGTSGSYNEQFF.